One and the same sample provided the 10 T cell receptor beta chains below, sequenced in a study of blood T cell repertoires in COVID-19. Assay used: immunoSEQ multiplex PCR; TCRdb lists only in-frame clones, some missing. The sample lists around 450,000 clones, 75% to 90% seen once, with roughly 4.3% in the top ten. The material sequenced was peripheral blood. Receptor source: a woman aged 25 to 45 with acute or convalescent COVID-19.

This chain links TRBV5-6 with TRBJ2-2; D may be TRBD2 (5 bases). The germline V and J ends were trimmed by 1 base and 8 bases, with 18 bases remaining between them. CDR3 size: 16 residues. The germline V gene encodes CDR1 SGHDT and CDR2 YYEEEE. The CDR3 is CASSLRTTGRSGELFF. The DNA for the CDR3 is TGTGCCAGCAGCTTGCGAACTACGGGAAGGAGTGGGGAGCTGTTTTTT.

This clone was recorded once. This chain uses TRBV4-1 with TRBJ1-6; D gene unclear. Germline V gene lookup returns CDR1 MGHRA and CDR2 YSYEKL. The V end lost 5 bases, the J end lost 6 bases, and 11 bases lay between the germline ends. CDR3 length: 14 amino acids. CDR3 in amino acids: CASSAMVSNSPLHF. The CDR3 DNA is TGCGCCAGCAGCGCAATGGTTAGTAATTCACCCCTCCACTTT.

The chain joins TRBV28 to TRBJ2-1; 8 bases match TRBD2. Losses at the gene ends were 2 bases for V and 3 bases for J; bases not matched to a gene: 3. The CDR3 loop spans 15 amino acids. Germline values: CDR1 MDHEN, CDR2 SYDVKM. The CDR3 loop reads CASSLAGGNYNEQFF. CDR3 bases: TGTGCCAGCAGTTTAGCGGGGGGAAACTACAATGAGCAGTTCTTC. Full variable domain (remainder filled in from reference TRBV28 and TRBJ2-1): DVKVTQSSRYLVKRTGEKVFLECVQDMDHENMFWYRQDPGLGLRLIYFSYDVKMKEKGDIPEGYSVSREKKERFSLILESASTNQTSMYLCASSLAGGNYNEQFFGPGTRLTVL.

The chain joins TRBV29-1 to TRBJ1-3; TRBD1 might be the D (5 bases). Germline CDR1 is SQVTM and CDR2 is ANQGSEA. V gave up 3 bases and J gave up 4 bases, with 13 bases separating them. This CDR3 is built from 14 residues. CDR3 loop: CSVEVTEIGNTIYF. The CDR3 bases are TGCAGCGTTGAGGTGACAGAGATAGGAAACACCATATATTTT. The whole variable domain, remainder taken from reference TRBV29-1 and TRBJ1-3, is SAVISQKPSRDICQRGTSLTIQCQVDSQVTMMFWYRQQPGQSLTLIATANQGSEATYESGFVIDKFPISRPNLTFSTLTVSNMSPEDSSIYLCSVEVTEIGNTIYFGEGSWLTVV.

In DNA form, the CDR3 reads TGTGCCAGCAGTTATACAGGAAACTATGGCTACACCTTC. Its translation is CASSYTGNYGYTF. V gene TRBV27 combines with J gene TRBJ1-2, with D possibly being TRBD1 (5 bases). Germline V gene lookup returns CDR1 MNHEY and CDR2 SMNVEV (reference sequence). Trimming stripped 4 bases from V and 2 bases from J, with 8 bases between. There are 13 residues in the CDR3.

The rearrangement uses TRBV11-1 and TRBJ2-1, with TRBD2 matching 7 bases. The CDR3 has 14 amino acids. Trimming took 3 bases from V and 6 from J; bases not matched to a gene: 5. CDR1 SGHAT and CDR2 FQDESV come from the germline V gene (reference sequence). The CDR3 nucleotides read TGTGCCAGCAGCTTTTTGGCGGGGGTCAATGAGCAGTTCTTC. Translating gives CASSFLAGVNEQFF.

The V gene is TRBV5-6, the J gene TRBJ2-7; D is perhaps TRBD1 (6 bases). Between the trimmed V and J ends, which lost 0 bases and 4 bases, there was a span of 11 bases. The CDR3 totals 14 residues. Germline V gene sequence: CDR1 SGHDT, CDR2 YYEEEE. The CDR3 bases are TGTGCCAGCAGCTTGGACCGGACAGAGTACGAGCAGTACTTC. It encodes CASSLDRTEYEQYF.

This clone was seen only a few times. The rearrangement joins TRBV7-2 to TRBJ1-6; 8 nucleotides align to TRBD1. CDR3 length: 16 residues. The V and J ends lost 4 bases and 10 bases, in that order; junction bases with no gene match: 12. Per the germline V gene, CDR1 is SGHTA and CDR2 is FQGNSA. The DNA for the CDR3 is TGTGCCAGCAGCTCCCATGGACAGGGAGGGAAATCACCCCTCCACTTT. Translated: CASSSHGQGGKSPLHF.

Comment on this clone: Additional DNA sequences in this sample encode the identical CDR3. The chain employs TRBV5-6 and TRBJ1-3; 11 positions agree with TRBD1. CDR1 and CDR2 from the germline V gene are SGHDT and YYEEEE. The CDR3 sequence is 15 residues long. J gave up 3 bases and V 4 bases, and 3 bases lay outside the gene matches. The chain's CDR3 is CASSLDRGLGNTIYF. For the CDR3, the DNA is TGTGCCAGCAGCCTGGACAGGGGGCTTGGAAACACCATATATTTT.

This clone was found once. The chain links TRBV3-1 (or the pseudogene TRBV3-2) to TRBJ2-3, with 8 bases fitting TRBD2. The CDR3 has 17 amino acids. After removal of 0 bases from V and 2 bases from J, the junction contained 7 bases not matched to a gene. CDR1 is LGHDT and CDR2 is YNNKEL in the germline V gene (reference sequence). CDR3 nucleotide sequence: TGTGCCAGCAGCCAAGATGGGGCGGGGGGACCCACAGATACGCAGTATTTT. Amino acid sequence: CASSQDGAGGPTDTQYF.